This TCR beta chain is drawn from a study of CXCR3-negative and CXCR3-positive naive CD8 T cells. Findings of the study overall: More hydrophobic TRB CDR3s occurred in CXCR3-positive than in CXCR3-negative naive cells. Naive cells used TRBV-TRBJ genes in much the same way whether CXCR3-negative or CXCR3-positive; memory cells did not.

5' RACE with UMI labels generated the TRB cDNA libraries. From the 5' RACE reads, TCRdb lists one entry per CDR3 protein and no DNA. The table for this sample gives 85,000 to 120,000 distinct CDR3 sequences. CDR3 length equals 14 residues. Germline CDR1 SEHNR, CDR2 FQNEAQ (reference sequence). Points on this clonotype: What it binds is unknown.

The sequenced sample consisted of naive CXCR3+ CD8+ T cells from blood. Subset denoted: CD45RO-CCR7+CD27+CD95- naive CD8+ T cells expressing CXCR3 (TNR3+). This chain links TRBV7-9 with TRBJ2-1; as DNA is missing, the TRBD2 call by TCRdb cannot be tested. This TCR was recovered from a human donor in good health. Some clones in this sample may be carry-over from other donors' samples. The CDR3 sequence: CASSLISGYNEQFF.